Listed below are T cell receptor beta chains from one sample, sequenced in a study of blood T cell repertoires in COVID-19. Sequenced by immunoSEQ multiplex PCR; TCRdb stores in-frame clones only, minus some. Of roughly 230,000 clones listed, approximately 88% are singletons. Sequencing was performed on peripheral blood. The source of these receptors is a man between 35 and 55 years old with acute or convalescent COVID-19. Both conserved end residues are part of each CDR3. D genes are given only for firm matches. Clone size is shown for a subset of rows, as once, few, many or a class of expanded clone.

TRBV7-9	NA	TRBD1	TRBJ1-1	TGTGCCAGCAGCTCTTACTTTGGGACAGGGGCTATGAACACTGAAGCTTTCTTT	CASSSYFGTGAMNTEAFF
TRBV18	NA	TRBD1	TRBJ2-3	TGTGCCAGCTCACAAAAAAATCCGGGACAGCCCACAGATACGCAGTATTTT	CASSQKNPGQPTDTQYF
TRBV6-6	NA	NA	TRBJ2-7	TGTGCCAGCAGTTACGATCGCGCCGGGTGGGAGCAGTACTTC	CASSYDRAGWEQYF
TRBV4-3	NA	TRBD2	TRBJ2-1	TGCGCCAGCAGCCAAGATGGGACGACTAGCGGGAGAGAGGGTGAGCAGTTCTTC	CASSQDGTTSGREGEQFF
TRBV7-3	NA	NA	TRBJ1-2	TGTGCCAGCAGCTTAGGTCCGCGCTATGGCTACACCTTC	CASSLGPRYGYTF
TRBV7-2	NA	NA	TRBJ1-2	TGTGCCAGCAGCTTAGCCCCCCCGTTTAACTATGGCTACACCTTC	CASSLAPPFNYGYTF
TRBV7-3	NA	NA	TRBJ2-3	TGTGCCAGCAGCCAGGGAGGAACAGATACGCAGTATTTT	CASSQGGTDTQYF
TRBV2	NA	NA	TRBJ1-3	TGTGCCAGCAGCGGACAGAGCTTCTCTGGAAACACCATATATTTT	CASSGQSFSGNTIYF
TRBV5-1	NA	TRBD2	TRBJ2-7	TGCGCCAGCAGCTTGGGGGTAGCGGGAGGGAGCGAGCAGTACTTC	CASSLGVAGGSEQYF
TRBV11-2	NA	NA	TRBJ2-6	TGTGCCAGCAGCTTAGCCGGACAGACCAACGTCCTGACTTTC	CASSLAGQTNVLTF
TRBV10-1	NA	NA	TRBJ2-2	TGCGCCAGCAGTGAGGCGGGGACCGGGGAGCTGTTTTTT	CASSEAGTGELFF
TRBV5-1	NA	NA	TRBJ2-3	TGCGCCAGCAGCGGGTTCGGGTCAGATACGCAGTATTTT	CASSGFGSDTQYF
TRBV6-2/TRBV6-3	NA	TRBD2	TRBJ2-7	TGTGCCAGCAGTTACTCGTTGGGGGGGACTAGCGGTTACGAGCAGTACTTC	CASSYSLGGTSGYEQYF
TRBV2	NA	TRBD2	TRBJ2-5	TGTGCCAGCAGTGGACTAGCGGGAGGAGAGACCCAGTACTTC	CASSGLAGGETQYF
TRBV3-1/TRBV3-2	NA	NA	TRBJ2-7	TGTGCCAGCAGCCAAGTAAGTCTAGTAAGCTCCTACGAGCAGTACTTC	CASSQVSLVSSYEQYF
TRBV13	NA	NA	TRBJ1-1	TGTGCCAGCAGCTTAGTCCAGGGAAACACTGAAGCTTTCTTT	CASSLVQGNTEAFF
TRBV3-1/TRBV3-2	NA	NA	TRBJ2-3	TGTGCCAGCAGCCAAGAATACGGAGACACGCAGTATTTT	CASSQEYGDTQYF
TRBV5-1	few	TRBD1	TRBJ2-5	TGCGCCAGCAGCCGGGGACAGCCCCAAGAGACCCAGTACTTC	CASSRGQPQETQYF
TRBV6-5	NA	TRBD2	TRBJ2-5	TGTGCCAGCACCAGAGCGGGAGAACAAGAGACCCAGTACTTC	CASTRAGEQETQYF